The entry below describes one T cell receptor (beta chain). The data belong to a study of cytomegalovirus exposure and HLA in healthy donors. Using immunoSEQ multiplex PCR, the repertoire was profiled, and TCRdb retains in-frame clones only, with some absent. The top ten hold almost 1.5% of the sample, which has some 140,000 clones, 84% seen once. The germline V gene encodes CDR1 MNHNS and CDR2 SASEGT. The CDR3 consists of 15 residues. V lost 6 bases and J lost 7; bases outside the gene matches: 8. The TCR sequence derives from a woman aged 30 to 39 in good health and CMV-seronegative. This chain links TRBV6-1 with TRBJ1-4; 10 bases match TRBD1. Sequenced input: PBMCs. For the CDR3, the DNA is TGTGCCAGCAGAGATCGGGACAGGGGTAGTGAAAAACTGTTTTTT. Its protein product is CASRDRDRGSEKLFF.